One and the same sample provided the 25 T cell receptor beta chains below, sequenced in a study of spatial heterogeneity in lung cancer (dated by TCRdb to between 2017 and 2020). The library was built by means of 5' RACE. The reads were generated on a NextSeq 500. TCRdb applied fastp at Q25 and MiXCR to the public reads, then kept only in-frame beta chains. When rows share a CDR3 protein, they turn into one entry using the most common DNA and genes. Within this sample are under 150,000 distinct CDR3 sequences, with approximately 10% of them counted one time only. The ten largest clones add up to about 24% of the sample. According to the study, the label for this sample's time point signals: blood at routine non-recurrence follow-up after resection. This specimen consisted of PBMCs, obtained at follow-up. The receptors stem from a female donor with early-stage non-small cell lung cancer.

This clonotype was seen a handful of times. This sequence joins TRBV28 and TRBJ1-1; D remains ambiguous. CDR1 MDHEN and CDR2 SYDVKM come from the germline V gene. V was shortened by 5 bases and J by 0 bases, with 13 bases between the two germline ends. The CDR3 loop spans 15 amino acids. CDR3 in DNA: TGTGCCAGCAGTCCTCGGGGAGTCGTGAACACTGAAGCTTTCTTT. Translating it yields CASSPRGVVNTEAFF.

A few counts support this clonotype. The chain is built from TRBV7-9 and TRBJ1-1, with a weak D call TRBD1 (6 bases). V lost 3 bases to trimming and J lost 1 base, with 12 bases between them. This CDR3 is built from 15 residues. Germline CDR1 and CDR2: SEHNR and FQNEAQ (reference sequence). The CDR3 region has the DNA TGTGCCAGCAGCTTGACGGGACACCAGAACACTGAAGCTTTCTTT. As protein: CASSLTGHQNTEAFF.

The J gene is TRBJ2-2, the V gene TRBV7-6; 7 positions agree with TRBD1. Unmatched junction bases numbered 6, after V lost 5 bases and J lost 6 bases. Per germline, CDR1 SGHVS and CDR2 FNYEAQ. The CDR3 has 14 amino acids. The CDR3 loop is CASSSSQGAGELFF. The CDR3 DNA is TGTGCCAGCAGCAGCTCCCAGGGGGCCGGGGAGCTGTTTTTT.

The CDR3 loop reads CASSGTSGATGELFF. DNA of the CDR3: TGCGCCAGCAGCGGGACTAGCGGGGCCACCGGGGAGCTGTTTTTT. This chain connects TRBV5-1 to TRBJ2-2; 13 nucleotides line up with TRBD2. Germline trimming cut 4 bases from V and 4 bases from J; bases unmatched to any gene: 1. The CDR3 contains 15 residues. Germline V gene data show CDR1 as SGHRS and CDR2 as YFSETQ.

This chain links TRBV19 with TRBJ1-5; D may be TRBD1 (6 bases). This CDR3 has 14 residues. V lost 7 bases to trimming and J lost 4 bases, with 14 bases between them. Germline CDR1 is LNHDA and CDR2 is SQIVND (reference sequence). This chain's CDR3 is CASNSDRQNQPQHF. CDR3 coding DNA: TGTGCCAGTAATTCGGACAGACAGAATCAGCCCCAGCATTTT.

This clonotype has ten or more counts. The chain has TRBV4-3 and TRBJ2-6; 7 bases are a match to TRBD1. CDR1 is LGHNA, CDR2 YSLEER, per germline. The trim removed 3 bases at V and 0 bases at J, leaving 11 bases unmatched. The CDR3 is made up of 19 amino acids. The CDR3 loop is CASSQERQGVFSGANVLTF. The CDR3 coding sequence is TGCGCCAGCAGCCAGGAGCGACAGGGCGTTTTCTCTGGGGCCAACGTCCTGACTTTC.

The sample holds a few counts of this clonotype. The chain employs TRBV11-1 and TRBJ2-3, with D possibly being TRBD1 (7 bases). CDR3 size: 15 residues. Germline V gene sequence: CDR1 SGHAT, CDR2 FQDESV (reference sequence). Trimming stripped 6 bases from V and 0 bases from J, with 13 bases between. CDR3 in amino acids: CASRRQGLSTDTQYF. CDR3 DNA: TGTGCCAGCAGACGACAGGGACTTAGCACAGATACGCAGTATTTT. The variable domain in full, with the rest retrieved from reference TRBV11-1 and TRBJ2-3, is EAEVAQSPRYKITEKSQAVAFWCDPISGHATLYWYRQILGQGPELLVQFQDESVVDDSQLPKDRFSAERLKGVDSTLKIQPAELGDSAMYLCASRRQGLSTDTQYFGPGTRLTVL.

This clonotype was observed a handful of times. V and J are TRBV20-1 and TRBJ1-1; D ambiguous. The CDR3 spans 12 residues. Germline V lookup: CDR1 DFQATT, CDR2 SNEGSKA (reference sequence). Trimming removed 5 bases at V and 6 bases at J, with 13 bases between. This CDR3 reads CSAPGNGAEAFF. The CDR3 DNA is TGCAGTGCTCCCGGGAATGGGGCTGAAGCTTTCTTT.

This clonotype was seen many times. The chain carries TRBV28 and TRBJ1-1, with TRBD1 matching 9 bases. Germline V gene sequence: CDR1 MDHEN, CDR2 SYDVKM. V gave up 5 bases and J gave up 4 bases; unmatched junction bases: 11. This CDR3 spans 16 amino acids. The CDR3 coding sequence is TGTGCCAGCAGTCAACAGGGGGCTCTTGGCAGCACTGAAGCTTTCTTT. It codes for CASSQQGALGSTEAFF.

This clonotype was observed a few times. The genes are TRBV4-2 and TRBJ2-7; perhaps TRBD1 as D (5 bases). This CDR3 comprises 14 residues. The V gene lost 0 bases and the J gene lost 9 bases, with 15 bases spanning the gap. Per the germline V gene, CDR1 is LGHNA and CDR2 is YNFKEQ. CDR3 DNA sequence: TGTGCCAGCAGCCAAGATGAAGGGGCAGGCCGGCAGTACTTC. Encoded protein: CASSQDEGAGRQYF.

The chain combines TRBV7-9 with TRBJ2-1, with unresolved D. The V gene lost 3 bases and the J gene lost 5 bases, with 14 bases spanning the gap. The CDR3 runs 15 residues. Germline loops: CDR1 SEHNR, CDR2 FQNEAQ (reference sequence). The CDR3 nucleotides are TGTGCCAGCAGCTTTTTGCTCGGCGAGAACAATGAGCAGTTCTTC. Amino acid sequence: CASSFLLGENNEQFF.

The chain has TRBV20-1 and TRBJ2-7; 15 bases are shared with TRBD2. Trimming took 7 bases from V and 0 from J; bases not matched to a gene: 10. The germline gives CDR1 DFQATT, CDR2 SNEGSKA (reference sequence). The length of the CDR3 is 17 residues. CDR3 amino acids: CSVIPGLAGGTSYEQYF. The CDR3 nucleotides read TGCAGTGTCATCCCGGGACTAGCGGGAGGTACCTCCTACGAGCAGTACTTC.

This sequence joins TRBV6-1 and TRBJ1-5; D gene unclear. The V and J ends lost 4 bases and 6 bases respectively, with 7 bases between them. Germline-derived CDR1 and CDR2 are MNHNS and SASEGT. This CDR3 region has 12 residues. The CDR3 sequence: CASSVSVQPQHF. The DNA for the CDR3 is TGTGCCAGCAGTGTAAGCGTTCAGCCCCAGCATTTT.

The chain uses TRBV7-9 and TRBJ1-3, with a possible D match to TRBD1 (6 bases). V lost 7 bases to trimming and J lost 0 bases, with 10 bases between them. This CDR3 has 14 amino acids. Germline V gene sequence: CDR1 SEHNR, CDR2 FQNEAQ (reference sequence). The CDR3 sequence: CASTWDTSGNTIYF. The CDR3 DNA reads TGTGCCAGCACCTGGGACACCTCTGGAAACACCATATATTTT.

This clonotype appeared a few times. J is TRBJ1-1 and V is TRBV28; D is uncertain. The CDR3 contains 12 residues. The germline V gene encodes CDR1 MDHEN and CDR2 SYDVKM. Deletions cut 5 bases from V and 4 bases from J, with 8 bases between. The CDR3 DNA is TGTGCCAGCAGTAAATACAGCACTGAAGCTTTCTTT. Translated: CASSKYSTEAFF.

In DNA form, the CDR3 reads TGTGCCAGCAGCGGAACCGGGAGCTCCTACAATGAGCAGTTCTTC. As protein: CASSGTGSSYNEQFF. The chain carries TRBV9 and TRBJ2-1, with a tentative D call TRBD2 (6 bases). Trimming removed 3 bases from V and 0 bases from J, with 10 bases in between. CDR3 length: 15 residues. Germline CDR1 reads SGDLS; CDR2 reads YYNGEE.

This clonotype was observed at least ten times. CDR3 nucleotide sequence: TGTGCCTGGAGTAAGGGGGCAGGAAACATTCAGTACTTC. Translation gives CAWSKGAGNIQYF. The chain links TRBV30 to TRBJ2-4, with TRBD1 matching 7 bases. The V and J ends lost 2 bases and 6 bases, in that order; junction bases with no gene match: 4. Germline CDR1 reads GTSNPN; CDR2 reads SVGIG (reference sequence). CDR3 length: 13 amino acids. The full variable domain, rest sourced from reference TRBV30 and TRBJ2-4, is SQTIHQWPATLVQPVGSPLSLECTVEGTSNPNLYWYRQAAGRGLQLLFYSVGIGQISSEVPQNLSASRPQDRQFILSSKKLLLSDSGFYLCAWSKGAGNIQYFGAGTRLSVL.

The chain combines TRBV14 with TRBJ1-1; D is undetermined. Germline CDR1 and CDR2: SGHDN and FVKESK. The V end was cut by 4 bases, the J end by 1 base, with 10 bases between. CDR3 length equals 14 residues. The DNA for the CDR3 is TGTGCCAGCAGCCGGCTAGACGAGAACACTGAAGCTTTCTTT. Protein: CASSRLDENTEAFF.

The chain links TRBV20-1 to TRBJ1-2; 7 nucleotides line up with TRBD1. With V trimmed by 1 base and J by 8 bases, 4 bases remained unmatched. Germline CDR1 reads DFQATT; CDR2 reads SNEGSKA (reference sequence). The CDR3 loop spans 12 amino acids. The CDR3 coding sequence is TGCAGTGCTAGAGTGACAGGGCACGGCTACACCTTC. This encodes CSARVTGHGYTF.

This clonotype was observed a handful of times. The J gene is TRBJ2-2, the V gene TRBV10-2; D uncertain. The CDR3 contains 16 residues. V gave up 6 bases and J gave up 0 bases, with 14 bases separating them. Germline loops: CDR1 WSHSY, CDR2 SAAADI. The CDR3 nucleotides are TGCGCCAGCAGCTCTTTTCATTTGGCGAACACCGGGGAGCTGTTTTTT. Translation: CASSSFHLANTGELFF.

This sequence joins TRBV9 and TRBJ2-7, with 11 bases matching TRBD2. The CDR3 loop spans 17 amino acids. Germline values: CDR1 SGDLS, CDR2 YYNGEE. The J segment lost 6 bases and the V segment lost 3 bases, leaving 14 bases of the junction unmatched. The CDR3 DNA follows: TGTGCCAGCAGCGCAAAGACTAGCGGGGACCTCTTTAGCGAGCAGTACTTC. It yields the protein CASSAKTSGDLFSEQYF.

This clonotype was seen a handful of times. This chain uses TRBV7-2 with TRBJ1-1; no clear D gene. The V and J ends lost 5 bases and 1 base respectively, with 11 bases between them. Germline V CDR1 and CDR2: SGHTA, FQGNSA. The CDR3 has 14 residues. The CDR3 bases are TGTGCCAGCAGCGTACGTTACGGGAACACTGAAGCTTTCTTT. Protein: CASSVRYGNTEAFF.

The chain carries TRBV20-1 and TRBJ1-1; TRBD1 is a possible D gene (5 bases). Germline V CDR1 and CDR2: DFQATT, SNEGSKA (reference sequence). The CDR3 contains 14 residues. Trimming took off 6 bases at V and 3 bases at J, with 17 bases between the two ends. The CDR3 loop is CSASEGGADTEAFF. CDR3 bases: TGCAGTGCCAGCGAGGGTGGGGCGGACACTGAAGCTTTCTTT.

The J gene is TRBJ1-1, the V gene TRBV15, with TRBD1 identical over 7 bases. The CDR3 consists of 17 residues. J lost 4 bases, V lost 0 bases, and 11 bases had no gene match. Germline CDR1 is LNHNV and CDR2 is YYDKDF (reference sequence). DNA for the CDR3: TGTGCCACCAGCAGAGATTCGGCGACACAGGGGCCCACTGAAGCTTTCTTT. It codes for CATSRDSATQGPTEAFF.

J is TRBJ2-7 and V is TRBV6-6; D remains ambiguous. V dropped 4 bases and J dropped 3 bases, with 7 bases sitting between them. In germline, CDR1 is MNHNY, CDR2 SVGAGI (reference sequence). The length of the CDR3 is 12 residues. The CDR3 nucleotides are TGTGCCAGCAGTTTTCTAGGCTACGAGCAGTACTTC. Encoded protein: CASSFLGYEQYF.